The 26 T cell receptor beta chains presented below share a single source sample, sequenced in a study of cytomegalovirus exposure and HLA in healthy donors. It was with 60 Vbeta and 13 Jbeta primers that the PCR ran. TCRdb's copy holds only in-frame clones and misses some; the assay was immunoSEQ multiplex PCR. The sample gives 200,000 or so clones, 70% of which show up once; 2.5% to 3% is in the top ten. Sequenced sample: PBMCs. These receptors came from a man aged 40-50 years in good health and CMV-seropositive.

The J gene is TRBJ2-2, the V gene TRBV7-9, with TRBD1 identical over 7 bases. Losses at the gene ends were 1 base for V and 2 bases for J; bases not matched to a gene: 1. Germline lookup yields CDR1 SEHNR and CDR2 FQNEAQ (reference sequence). CDR3 size: 15 residues. The CDR3 reads CASSLGQGNTGELFF. The CDR3 DNA reads as TGTGCCAGCAGCTTAGGACAGGGAAACACCGGGGAGCTGTTTTTT.

The chain is built from TRBV10-3 and TRBJ2-2; 7 nucleotides agree with TRBD1. The CDR3 loop spans 14 amino acids. The V segment lost 8 bases and the J segment 4 bases; nucleotides outside the gene matches: 7. Germline V CDR1 and CDR2: ENHRY, SYGVKD. The CDR3 here is CAISDRVGTGELFF. CDR3 bases: TGTGCCATCTCAGACAGGGTGGGCACCGGGGAGCTGTTTTTT.

The V call is TRBV28, the J call TRBJ2-5; 13 bases line up with TRBD2. Looked up from germline, CDR1 is MDHEN and CDR2 is SYDVKM. This CDR3 has 15 residues. Trimming removed 5 bases from V and 5 bases from J; junction bases left unmatched: 5. The CDR3 coding sequence is TGTGCCAGCAGTCAACTAGCGGGGGGGAGGGAGACCCAGTACTTC. This codes for CASSQLAGGRETQYF.

The chain has TRBV29-1 and TRBJ2-3, with D maybe TRBD1 (6 bases). There are 12 residues in the CDR3. The V gene lost 7 bases and the J gene lost 8 bases, with 16 bases spanning the gap. Germline V gene data show CDR1 as SQVTM and CDR2 as ANQGSEA. The CDR3 DNA is TGCAGCGCAGAGGGGACAATAGGTACGCAGTATTTT. Its translation: CSAEGTIGTQYF.

J is TRBJ1-2 and V is TRBV5-4; possible D gene TRBD1, 6 bases. This CDR3 comprises 15 residues. V was cut by 0 bases and J by 4 bases, with 13 bases left in between. Germline V lookup: CDR1 SGHNT, CDR2 YYREEE (reference sequence). The CDR3 spells CASSLGGGRSYGYTF. CDR3 DNA: TGTGCCAGCAGCTTGGGCGGGGGCAGGAGCTATGGCTACACCTTC.

The gene calls are TRBV6-1 and TRBJ2-3, with D possibly TRBD1 on 5 matching bases. The CDR3 is made up of 13 amino acids. The germline gives CDR1 MNHNS, CDR2 SASEGT. V lost 8 bases, J lost 5 bases, and 14 bases lay in between. CDR3 region: CASGRQWVDTQYF. The CDR3 DNA follows: TGTGCCAGCGGTAGACAGTGGGTAGATACGCAGTATTTT.

The V gene is TRBV9, the J gene TRBJ2-5; 10 bases align to TRBD1. V shed 3 bases and J 4 bases; nucleotides not matched to a gene: 12. The length of the CDR3 is 17 residues. From germline, CDR1 is SGDLS and CDR2 YYNGEE. As DNA, the CDR3 is TGTGCCAGCAGCGCCACCCTTGGGACAGGGGATCGAGAGACCCAGTACTTC. This codes for CASSATLGTGDRETQYF.

The gene calls are TRBV7-8 and TRBJ1-4; TRBD1 agrees at 7 bases. Germline loops: CDR1 SGHVS, CDR2 FQNEAQ. V lost 0 bases, J lost 0 bases, and 7 bases stayed unmatched. CDR3 length: 18 residues. The CDR3 DNA follows: TGTGCCAGCAGCTTAGCACAGGGGAGAGGGGCAACTAATGAAAAACTGTTTTTT. This gives the protein CASSLAQGRGATNEKLFF.

The CDR3 protein is CASSLQGSETQYF. The DNA for the CDR3 is TGCGCCAGCAGCTTACAGGGATCCGAGACCCAGTACTTC. V gene TRBV5-1 combines with J gene TRBJ2-5, with D perhaps TRBD1 (6 bases). The CDR3 has 13 residues. V lost 2 bases and J 5 bases, leaving 10 bases between the germline ends. Looked up from germline, CDR1 is SGHRS and CDR2 is YFSETQ. Supplemented by reference TRBV5-1 and TRBJ2-5, the full variable domain reads KAGVTQTPRYLIKTRGQQVTLSCSPISGHRSVSWYQQTPGQGLQFLFEYFSETQRNKGNFPGRFSGRQFSNSRSEMNVSTLELGDSALYLCASSLQGSETQYFGPGTRLLVL.

The chain combines TRBV10-3 with TRBJ2-7; possible D gene TRBD1, 6 bases. CDR1 is ENHRY and CDR2 is SYGVKD in the germline V gene. Trimming pared 2 bases from V and 1 base from J, leaving 12 bases between. This CDR3 has 15 residues. The CDR3 nucleotides read TGTGCCATCAGTGAGACAGGGTGGAATTCCTACGAGCAGTACTTC. It yields the protein CAISETGWNSYEQYF.

This chain joins TRBV29-1 and TRBJ2-1; 8 bases fit TRBD2. The CDR3 sequence is 13 residues long. Germline V gene sequence: CDR1 SQVTM, CDR2 ANQGSEA. V trimming: 7 bases; J trimming: 7 bases; junction bases outside the gene matches: 9. The CDR3 sequence is CSAGGGGLNEQFF. CDR3 sequence (DNA): TGCAGCGCCGGCGGCGGGGGGTTGAATGAGCAGTTCTTC.

The chain combines TRBV4-1 with TRBJ1-6; D is perhaps TRBD1 (5 bases). Trimming pared 0 bases from V and 8 bases from J, leaving 17 bases between. This CDR3 is built from 17 residues. Germline V gene lookup returns CDR1 MGHRA and CDR2 YSYEKL. The CDR3 loop reads CASSQDPGHKIDSPLHF. CDR3 nucleotide sequence: TGCGCCAGCAGCCAAGACCCCGGACATAAAATAGATTCACCCCTCCACTTT.

V usage is TRBV5-1 and J usage is TRBJ1-2; the D gene is possibly TRBD1 (5 bases). The CDR3 has 17 amino acids. Germline V CDR1 and CDR2: SGHRS, YFSETQ. The ends were cut back, 1 base at V and 12 bases at J, with 28 bases in the middle. As DNA, the CDR3 is TGCGCCAGCAGCTTGTTCCCCTCGCAGGGAGGTATTATAGAGAACACCTTC. It codes for CASSLFPSQGGIIENTF. Complete variable domain (other parts from reference TRBV5-1 and TRBJ1-2): KAGVTQTPRYLIKTRGQQVTLSCSPISGHRSVSWYQQTPGQGLQFLFEYFSETQRNKGNFPGRFSGRQFSNSRSEMNVSTLELGDSALYLCASSLFPSQGGIIENTFGSGTRLTVV.

This chain joins TRBV6-5 and TRBJ1-2; TRBD1 might be the D (5 bases). Germline CDR1 MNHEY, CDR2 SVGAGI. CDR3 length: 11 amino acids. Trimming shortened V by 10 bases and J by 10 bases, and 16 bases separated the two germline ends. CDR3 DNA: TGTGCCACCGCAGGGTCGAAGGACTACACCTTC. It is translated as CATAGSKDYTF.

The rearrangement links TRBV19 to TRBJ1-5; no clear D gene. This CDR3 is built from 14 residues. Trimming removed 3 bases from V and 4 bases from J, with 10 bases in between. Germline V gives CDR1 LNHDA, CDR2 SQIVND (reference sequence). Here the CDR3 reads CASSMEGWNQPQHF. The CDR3 DNA is TGTGCCAGTAGTATGGAGGGTTGGAATCAGCCCCAGCATTTT.

The count of this clone is one. V is TRBV5-1 and J is TRBJ2-1; TRBD1 agrees at 9 bases. The CDR3 runs 15 residues. Germline loops: CDR1 SGHRS, CDR2 YFSETQ. Unmatched junction bases numbered 11, after V lost 7 bases and J lost 6 bases. The CDR3 loop is CASFPGDRVGNEQFF. The CDR3 DNA reads as TGCGCCAGCTTCCCCGGGGACAGGGTGGGCAATGAGCAGTTCTTC.

This clone was seen only a few times. The V call is TRBV14, the J call TRBJ2-3; TRBD1 is a possible D gene (6 bases). Trimming pared 6 bases from V and 2 bases from J, leaving 12 bases between. Germline-derived CDR1 and CDR2 are SGHDN and FVKESK. The CDR3 runs to 14 residues. The CDR3 loop is CASRHTGYTDTQYF. As DNA, the CDR3 is TGTGCCAGCAGACATACAGGGTACACAGATACGCAGTATTTT.

The chain joins TRBV4-1 to TRBJ2-7; 11 bases align to TRBD1. The CDR3 sequence is 16 residues long. Germline V lookup: CDR1 MGHRA, CDR2 YSYEKL. J lost 4 bases, V lost 2 bases, and 7 bases had no gene match. CDR3 region: CASSQSGTGGTYEQYF. In nucleotides, the CDR3 is TGCGCCAGCAGCCAAAGCGGGACAGGGGGAACGTACGAGCAGTACTTC.

As regards this clone: Other DNA sequences of this sample code for an identical CDR3. The chain is built from TRBV7-9 and TRBJ2-7; tentative D call: TRBD1 (6 bases). The V gene's germline CDR1 is SEHNR and CDR2 FQNEAQ (reference sequence). Between the trimmed V and J ends, which lost 5 bases and 4 bases, there was a span of 9 bases. This CDR3 contains 12 residues. The CDR3 region is CASSPTGYEQYF. CDR3 in DNA: TGTGCCAGCAGCCCAACAGGGTACGAGCAGTACTTC.

V is TRBV2 and J is TRBJ1-6; a possible D gene is TRBD1 (5 bases). Germline-derived CDR1 and CDR2 are SNHLY and FYNNEI. The CDR3 contains 13 residues. Trimming cost V 7 bases and J 8 bases, with 12 bases left between them. CDR3 DNA sequence: TGTGCCAGCACCCGCGGAGGGGATTCACCCCTCCACTTT. This encodes CASTRGGDSPLHF.

The gene calls are TRBV6-5 and TRBJ2-5, with D perhaps matching TRBD1 (6 bases). The J call may be in error: the DNA end matches TRBJ2-7 better. Looked up from germline, CDR1 is MNHEY and CDR2 is SVGAGI. This CDR3 is built from 14 residues. The chain's CDR3 is CASSLTGWAYEQYF. The CDR3 bases are TGTGCCAGCAGTCTTACAGGGTGGGCCTACGAGCAGTACTTC.

This clone showed up just a few times. This rearrangement joins TRBV13 to TRBJ2-5; D remains unclear. The J call may be wrong; the DNA end is better matched by TRBJ2-7. This CDR3 has 13 residues. Per germline, CDR1 PRHDT and CDR2 FYEKMQ (reference sequence). Here the CDR3 reads CASSEPFSYEQYF. In nucleotides, the CDR3 is TGTGCCAGCAGCGAACCATTCTCCTACGAGCAGTACTTC.

The chain links TRBV27 to TRBJ1-1; 9 nucleotides line up with TRBD1. V gave up 6 bases and J gave up 10 bases; unmatched junction bases: 3. CDR3 length equals 11 residues. Germline CDR1 is MNHEY and CDR2 is SMNVEV (reference sequence). CDR3 sequence reads: CASRDRGIAFF. The DNA for the CDR3 is TGTGCCAGCAGGGACAGGGGTATAGCTTTCTTT.

CDR3 nucleotides: TGTGCCAGCAGTTACCGACAGAACTATGGCTACACCTTC. Translation: CASSYRQNYGYTF. The genes are TRBV6-5 and TRBJ1-2; TRBD1 might be the D (5 bases). Germline assignment: CDR1 MNHEY and CDR2 SVGAGI. This CDR3 comprises 13 residues. Trimming removed 2 bases at V and 2 bases at J, with 6 bases between.

The sample holds a few counts of this clone. Different DNA sequences within this sample yield the same CDR3. CDR3 DNA: TGTGCCAGCAGCTTGGAGACAGGGATCGCCGGGGAGCTGTTTTTT. Translated, it gives CASSLETGIAGELFF. The V and J genes are TRBV5-6 and TRBJ2-2; TRBD1 agrees at 7 bases. Germline V gene lookup returns CDR1 SGHDT and CDR2 YYEEEE. The CDR3 is 15 residues long. Trimming removed 0 bases from V and 6 bases from J; junction bases left unmatched: 5.

This rearrangement joins TRBV19 to TRBJ1-3; D unclear. The CDR3 sequence is 16 residues long. CDR1 and CDR2 from the germline V gene are LNHDA and SQIVND (reference sequence). V dropped 4 bases and J dropped 0 bases, with 13 bases sitting between them. Here the CDR3 DNA reads TGTGCCAGTAGTACCTCGGACTCACGCTCTGGAAACACCATATATTTT. Its protein product is CASSTSDSRSGNTIYF.